This TCR beta chain is from a study of shared clonotypes between healthy human individuals. Findings and caveats of the study: Naive subsets typically showed greater estimated richness than memory subsets.

This clone was found once. Its antigen is unidentified. CDR3 length: 16 residues. CDR1 and CDR2 (germline): SGDLS, YYNGEE. With 3 bases clipped from V and 2 bases from J, the junction kept 6 bases outside the gene matches. A CD45RA-negative memory subset and a CD45RA+ naive subset were separated from the CD4+ cells. Investigators spread the genomic DNA of each subset evenly over several immunoSEQ plates. In replicate PCRs of sorted subsets, around 200 ng DNA, some 28,000 T cell genomes, was used. The table came from immunoSEQ multiplex PCR; TCRdb's copy has only in-frame clones and leaves some out. Among some 2,400,000 clones listed, 90% to 97% were seen once.

The chain links TRBV9 to TRBJ2-3; 10 bases are shared with TRBD2. The sequencing input was naive CD4+ T cells sorted from blood. The subset is: CD45RA+ positively selected. This receptor was identified in a man aged 18 to 29 in good health. For the CDR3, the DNA is TGTGCCAGCAGCGGAGGACTAGCGGACCTCACAGATACGCAGTATTTT. Translation gives CASSGGLADLTDTQYF.